The 16 T cell receptor beta chains listed next were all sequenced from one sample in a study of blood T cells in healthy people across ages. A sample-barcoded 5' primer and a J-beta primer mix were used in a second PCR of roughly 7 to 12 cycles. TCRdb reprocessed the 5' RACE reads via MiXCR and lists one record per CDR3 protein. The table lists about 800,000 distinct CDR3 sequences, around a quarter of them singletons. These data were likewise used in another study, on T cells of mothers and their children.

The sequencing sample was made of blood. The source of these receptors is a boy younger than 18 in good health.

The V call is TRBV14, the J call TRBJ2-1; maybe TRBD1 (6 bases). Trimming shortened V by 0 bases and J by 12 bases, and 15 bases separated the two germline ends. CDR1 is SGHDN, CDR2 FVKESK, per germline. This CDR3 has 14 amino acids. DNA of the CDR3: TGTGCCAGCAGCCAAGACGGACAGTTCGTCCGGCAGTTCTTC. Translated: CASSQDGQFVRQFF.

In this sample, this clonotype turned up a few times. J is TRBJ2-7 and V is TRBV6-2 or TRBV6-3; D perhaps matches TRBD2 (6 bases). The germline gives CDR1 MNHEY, CDR2 SVGEGT. V lost 2 bases and J 2 bases, leaving 19 bases between the germline ends. The CDR3 has 17 residues. The CDR3 bases are TGTGCCAGCAGTTACGCCACCCCACTAGCCGCGGCCTACGAGCAGTACTTC. This codes for CASSYATPLAAAYEQYF.

The chain couples TRBV25-1 to TRBJ2-7, with 9 nucleotides matching TRBD1. Germline CDR1 and CDR2: MGHDK and SYGVNS. The ends lost 2 bases at V and 6 bases at J; junction bases unmatched: 11. This CDR3 region has 16 residues. The CDR3 DNA reads TGTGCCAGCAGTGAAGCGCTAGGGACAGGGTCCATCGAGCAGTACTTC. Encoded protein: CASSEALGTGSIEQYF.

The gene calls are TRBV4-1 and TRBJ1-1; D gene uncertain. The CDR3 has 14 amino acids. The V and J ends lost 1 base and 3 bases respectively, with 9 bases between them. Germline V CDR1 and CDR2: MGHRA, YSYEKL. The DNA of the CDR3 is TGCGCCAGCAGCCAAGTAACGGCGGACACTGAAGCTTTCTTT. As protein: CASSQVTADTEAFF.

The chain combines TRBV11-2 with TRBJ2-2; D remains ambiguous. The CDR3 runs 12 residues. Germline lookup yields CDR1 SGHAT and CDR2 FQNNGV. Deletions cut 3 bases from V and 8 bases from J, with 7 bases between. The CDR3 sequence: CASSFRPGELFF. CDR3 DNA: TGTGCCAGCAGCTTCCGCCCAGGGGAGCTGTTTTTT.

A few counts support this clonotype. V is TRBV20-1 and J is TRBJ1-4; possible D gene TRBD1, 6 bases. Trimming pared 5 bases from V and 12 bases from J, leaving 19 bases between. Germline V gives CDR1 DFQATT, CDR2 SNEGSKA (reference sequence). There are 13 residues in the CDR3. In DNA, the CDR3 is TGCAGTGCTCCACATTTCAACAGGGATGAACTGTTTTTT. Its protein product is CSAPHFNRDELFF.

The table lists this clonotype with many counts. The chain combines TRBV20-1 with TRBJ1-1; D is possibly TRBD1 (5 bases). Germline CDR1 reads DFQATT; CDR2 reads SNEGSKA (reference sequence). CDR3 length: 12 amino acids. Trimming removed 2 bases at V and 1 base at J, with 5 bases between. The CDR3, as DNA: TGCAGTGCTAGACAGGGGAACACTGAAGCTTTCTTT. Residues: CSARQGNTEAFF.

The rearrangement links TRBV7-9 to TRBJ2-5; D is undetermined. The length of the CDR3 is 12 residues. CDR1 is SEHNR and CDR2 is FQNEAQ in the germline V gene (reference sequence). V was trimmed by 1 base and J by 5 bases, leaving 5 bases between them. This CDR3 is CASSLGFETQYF. CDR3 in DNA: TGTGCCAGCAGCTTAGGATTCGAGACCCAGTACTTC.

This clonotype was seen only a few times. The chain has TRBV3-1 and TRBJ2-3, with D hard to call. Germline V gives CDR1 LGHDT, CDR2 YNNKEL (reference sequence). This CDR3 has 14 amino acids. Trimming left V 3 bases short and J 8 bases short, with 15 bases between. CDR3 protein: CASSQTVSPGTQYF. The CDR3 DNA is TGTGCCAGCAGCCAGACCGTTTCTCCCGGTACGCAGTATTTT.

This clonotype has just a few counts. CDR3 DNA: TGCAGTGCTAGAGATCGAGGAAGTGGCTATGGCTACACCTTC. Translating it yields CSARDRGSGYGYTF. The V and J genes are TRBV20-1 and TRBJ1-2; D remains ambiguous. The CDR3 contains 14 residues. Germline CDR1 is DFQATT and CDR2 is SNEGSKA (reference sequence). V lost 0 bases and J 4 bases, leaving 12 bases between the germline ends.

The rearrangement joins TRBV24-1 to TRBJ1-2; D call uncertain. CDR3 length: 16 amino acids. Germline-derived CDR1 and CDR2 are KGHDR and SFDVKD. V lost 3 bases and J 2 bases, leaving 15 bases between the germline ends. CDR3 nucleotide sequence: TGTGCCACCAGTGATAATCGACCGGATACCAACTATGGCTACACCTTC. Translation: CATSDNRPDTNYGYTF.

A few counts support this clonotype. This chain uses TRBV12-3 or TRBV12-4 with TRBJ2-7; 8 bases line up with TRBD2. The CDR3 is 13 amino acids. V shed 7 bases and J 2 bases; nucleotides not matched to a gene: 4. The CDR3 sequence: CASNIAGPYEQYF. DNA of the CDR3: TGTGCCAGCAACATAGCGGGACCCTACGAGCAGTACTTC.

This clonotype was observed a handful of times. This rearrangement joins TRBV28 to TRBJ2-5; TRBD1 or TRBD2 may be the D gene (5 bases each). The DNA end is more similar to TRBJ2-1, so the J call may be wrong. CDR1 is MDHEN, CDR2 SYDVKM, per germline. The CDR3 totals 16 residues. This chain's CDR3 is CASSPLPQRRWGEQFF. DNA of the CDR3: TGTGCCAGCAGTCCCCTCCCCCAGCGAAGGTGGGGGGAGCAGTTCTTC.

This chain joins TRBV20-1 and TRBJ2-3; D gene unclear. This CDR3 contains 13 residues. Germline V gives CDR1 DFQATT, CDR2 SNEGSKA (reference sequence). The V end was cut by 6 bases, the J end by 0 bases, with 10 bases between. For the CDR3, the DNA is TGCAGTGCCGTCCTTACTAGCACAGATACGCAGTATTTT. The encoded protein is CSAVLTSTDTQYF.

The gene calls are TRBV5-1 and TRBJ1-1, with a tentative D call TRBD1 (5 bases). The CDR3 runs to 15 residues. Per the germline V gene, CDR1 is SGHRS and CDR2 is YFSETQ. Trimming removed 2 bases at V and 0 bases at J, with 11 bases between. CDR3 in DNA: TGCGCCAGCAGCTTAACGACAGTCATGAACACTGAAGCTTTCTTT. It codes for CASSLTTVMNTEAFF.

The chain is built from TRBV7-9 and TRBJ1-4; TRBD1 is a possible D gene (6 bases). Trimming cost V 4 bases and J 0 bases, with 21 bases left between them. In germline, CDR1 is SEHNR, CDR2 FQNEAQ (reference sequence). The CDR3 extends over 19 amino acids. The CDR3 DNA follows: TGTGCCAGCAGCTCTCCAGGGGCGAACGATTTTGCAACTAATGAAAAACTGTTTTTT. It is translated as CASSSPGANDFATNEKLFF.